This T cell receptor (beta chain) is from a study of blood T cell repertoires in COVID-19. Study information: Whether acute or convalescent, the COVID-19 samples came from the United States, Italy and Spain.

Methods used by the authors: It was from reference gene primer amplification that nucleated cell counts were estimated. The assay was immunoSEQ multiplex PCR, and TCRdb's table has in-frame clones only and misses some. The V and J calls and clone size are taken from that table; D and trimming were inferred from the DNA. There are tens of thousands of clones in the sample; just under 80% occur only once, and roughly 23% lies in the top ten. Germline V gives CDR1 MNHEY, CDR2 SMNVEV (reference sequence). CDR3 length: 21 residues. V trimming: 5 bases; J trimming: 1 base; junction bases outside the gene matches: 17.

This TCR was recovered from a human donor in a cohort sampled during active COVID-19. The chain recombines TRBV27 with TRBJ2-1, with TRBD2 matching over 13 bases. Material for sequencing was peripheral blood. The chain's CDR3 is CASSGGLGTSGKRGSYNEQFF. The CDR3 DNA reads TGTGCCAGCAGTGGGGGGCTCGGGACTAGCGGGAAGAGGGGTTCCTACAATGAGCAGTTCTTC.